The 2 T cell receptor beta chains given below trace back to one sample, sequenced in a study of T cells in Graves' hyperthyroidism and ophthalmopathy. Amplification targeted TCR beta CDR3 regions from RNA transcripts. With the HTBI primer set, the TCR CDR3 went through a first round of RT-PCR. TCRdb passed the multiplex PCR reads through MiXCR, listing each CDR3 protein once. The sample holds around 300,000 distinct CDR3 sequences, more than 11% seen once. Sequencing was done on a sample of blood. These TCRs come from a woman in her 30s with Graves' hyperthyroidism.

V usage is TRBV4-3 and J usage is TRBJ1-1; D is undetermined. Germline CDR1 LGHNA, CDR2 YSLEER. V gave up 3 bases and J gave up 1 base, with 9 bases separating them. The CDR3 totals 14 residues. The CDR3 DNA reads TGCGCCAGCAGCCAGTCTGCGGCGAACACTGAAGCTTTCTTT. Translating gives CASSQSAANTEAFF.

The rearrangement links TRBV20-1 to TRBJ2-3, with 12 bases aligning to TRBD2. The ends lost 4 bases at V and 2 bases at J; junction bases unmatched: 7. This CDR3 contains 16 residues. Germline-derived CDR1 and CDR2 are DFQATT and SNEGSKA (reference sequence). The CDR3 spells CSAKPRLAGATDTQYF. In nucleotides, the CDR3 is TGCAGTGCTAAACCCCGACTAGCGGGAGCCACAGATACGCAGTATTTT.